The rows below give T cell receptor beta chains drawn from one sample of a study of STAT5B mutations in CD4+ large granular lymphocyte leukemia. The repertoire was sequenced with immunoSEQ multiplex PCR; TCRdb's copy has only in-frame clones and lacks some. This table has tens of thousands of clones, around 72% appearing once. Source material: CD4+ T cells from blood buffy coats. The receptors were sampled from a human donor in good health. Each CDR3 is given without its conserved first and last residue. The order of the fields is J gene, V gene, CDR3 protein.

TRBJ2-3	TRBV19	ASSKGLTDTQY
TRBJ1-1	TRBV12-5	ASGSYTGGRNTEAF
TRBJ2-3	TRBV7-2	ASSLASPTDTQY
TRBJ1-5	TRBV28	ASRLPGNSNQPQH
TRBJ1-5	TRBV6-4	ASSDSLSSSGPTCNQPQH
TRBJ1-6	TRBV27	ATRGVYNSPLH
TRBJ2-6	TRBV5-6	ASSLVGRPTAGANVLT
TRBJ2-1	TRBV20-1	SARILNEQF
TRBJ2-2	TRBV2	ASELAGVGGELF
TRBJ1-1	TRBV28	ASSSGSDVGTNTEAF
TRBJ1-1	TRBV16	ASSQFGTANTEAF
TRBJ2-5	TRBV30	AWSGRTGGRETQY
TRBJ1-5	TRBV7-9	ASSPDRAGYQPQH
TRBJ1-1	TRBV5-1	ASKNRAMATEAF
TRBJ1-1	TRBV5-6	ASITTGVGTEAF
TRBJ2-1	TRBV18	ASSPNPLVTSGGAGEQF
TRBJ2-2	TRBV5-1	ASSLAPTGTNTGELF
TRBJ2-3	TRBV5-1	ASSLDPAPDTQY
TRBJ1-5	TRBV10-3	AISDGGGQPQH
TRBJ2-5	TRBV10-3	AISLGQQETQY
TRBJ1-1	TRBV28	AGSRYRNTEAF
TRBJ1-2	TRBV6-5	ASSQSTYGYT
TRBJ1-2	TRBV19	ASRGQGYGYT
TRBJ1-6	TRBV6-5	ASSYSGGSSPLH
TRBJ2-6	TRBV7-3	ASSEAGASGANVLT
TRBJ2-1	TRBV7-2	ASSLSGFAEQF
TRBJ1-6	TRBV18	ASSPDRGNSPLH